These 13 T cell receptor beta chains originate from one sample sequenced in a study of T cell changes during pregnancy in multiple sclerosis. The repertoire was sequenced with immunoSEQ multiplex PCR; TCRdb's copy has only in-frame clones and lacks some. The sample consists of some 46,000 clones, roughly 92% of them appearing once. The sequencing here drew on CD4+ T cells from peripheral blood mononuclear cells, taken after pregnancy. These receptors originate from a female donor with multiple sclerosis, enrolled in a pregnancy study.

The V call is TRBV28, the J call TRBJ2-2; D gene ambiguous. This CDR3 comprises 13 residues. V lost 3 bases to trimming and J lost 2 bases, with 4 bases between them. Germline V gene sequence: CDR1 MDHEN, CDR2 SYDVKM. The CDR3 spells CASSFINTGELFF. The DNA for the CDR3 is TGTGCCAGCAGTTTTATTAACACCGGGGAGCTGTTTTTT.

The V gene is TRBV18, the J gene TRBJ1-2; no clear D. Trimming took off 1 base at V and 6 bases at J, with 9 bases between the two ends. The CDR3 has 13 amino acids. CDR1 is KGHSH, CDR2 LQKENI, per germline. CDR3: CASSPRFEDGYTF. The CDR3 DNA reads TGTGCCAGCTCACCACGGTTTGAGGATGGCTACACCTTC.

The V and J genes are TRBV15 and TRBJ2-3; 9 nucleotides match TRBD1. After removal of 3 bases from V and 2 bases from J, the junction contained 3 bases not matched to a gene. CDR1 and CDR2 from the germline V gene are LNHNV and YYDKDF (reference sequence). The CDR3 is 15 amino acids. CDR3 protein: CATSSGQGNTDTQYF. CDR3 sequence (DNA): TGTGCCACCAGCAGCGGACAGGGGAACACAGATACGCAGTATTTT.

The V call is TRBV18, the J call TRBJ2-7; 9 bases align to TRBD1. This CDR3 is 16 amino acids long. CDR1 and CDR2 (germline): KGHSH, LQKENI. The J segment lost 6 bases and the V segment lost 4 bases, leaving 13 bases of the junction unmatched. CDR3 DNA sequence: TGTGCCAGCTCACAGAATTCCGGGACAGGGAATGGCGAGCAGTACTTC. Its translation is CASSQNSGTGNGEQYF.

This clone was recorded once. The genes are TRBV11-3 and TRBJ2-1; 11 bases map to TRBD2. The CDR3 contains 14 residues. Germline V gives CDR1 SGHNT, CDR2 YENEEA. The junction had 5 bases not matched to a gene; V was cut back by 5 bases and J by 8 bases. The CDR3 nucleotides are TGTGCCAGCAGCACTAGCGGGAGAATCGATGAGCAGTTCTTC. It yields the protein CASSTSGRIDEQFF. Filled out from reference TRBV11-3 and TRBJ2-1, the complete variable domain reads EAGVVQSPRYKIIEKKQPVAFWCNPISGHNTLYWYLQNLGQGPELLIRYENEEAVDDSQLPKDRFSAERLKGVDSTLKIQPAELGDSAVYLCASSTSGRIDEQFFGPGTRLTVL.

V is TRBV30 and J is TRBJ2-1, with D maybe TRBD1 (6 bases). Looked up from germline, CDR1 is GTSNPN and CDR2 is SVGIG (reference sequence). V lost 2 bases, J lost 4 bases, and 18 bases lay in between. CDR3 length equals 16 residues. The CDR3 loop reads CAWSMTGSRLYNEQFF. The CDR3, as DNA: TGTGCCTGGAGTATGACAGGCTCCAGGTTGTACAATGAGCAGTTCTTC.

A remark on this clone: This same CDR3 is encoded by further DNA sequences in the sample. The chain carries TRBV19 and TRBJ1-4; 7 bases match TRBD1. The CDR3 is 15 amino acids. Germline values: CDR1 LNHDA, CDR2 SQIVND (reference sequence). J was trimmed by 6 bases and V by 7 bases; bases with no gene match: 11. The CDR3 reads CASIYRQGSHEKLFF. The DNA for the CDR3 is TGTGCCAGTATCTATCGACAGGGTAGTCATGAAAAACTGTTTTTT.

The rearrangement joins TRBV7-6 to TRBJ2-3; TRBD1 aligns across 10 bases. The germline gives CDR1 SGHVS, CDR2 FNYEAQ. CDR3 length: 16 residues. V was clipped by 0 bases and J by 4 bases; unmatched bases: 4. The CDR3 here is CASSLAGTGVSDTQYF. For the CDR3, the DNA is TGTGCCAGCAGCTTAGCCGGGACAGGGGTATCAGATACGCAGTATTTT.

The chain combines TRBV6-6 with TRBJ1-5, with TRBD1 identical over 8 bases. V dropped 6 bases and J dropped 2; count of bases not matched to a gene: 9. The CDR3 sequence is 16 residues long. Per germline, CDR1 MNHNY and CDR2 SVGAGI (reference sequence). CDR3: CASSGGQGRGNQPQHF. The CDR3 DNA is TGTGCCAGCAGCGGCGGACAGGGCCGGGGCAATCAGCCCCAGCATTTT.

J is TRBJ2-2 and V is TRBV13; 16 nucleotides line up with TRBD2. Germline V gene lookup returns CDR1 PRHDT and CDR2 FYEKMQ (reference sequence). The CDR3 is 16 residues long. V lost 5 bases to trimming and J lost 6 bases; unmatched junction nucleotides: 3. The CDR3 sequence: CASSPGTSGRAGELFF. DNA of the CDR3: TGTGCCAGCAGCCCTGGGACTAGCGGGAGGGCCGGGGAGCTGTTTTTT.

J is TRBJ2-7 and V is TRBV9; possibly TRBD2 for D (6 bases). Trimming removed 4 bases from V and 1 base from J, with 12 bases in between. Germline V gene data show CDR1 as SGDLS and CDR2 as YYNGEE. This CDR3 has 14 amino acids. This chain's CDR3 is CASSPSGFSYEQYF. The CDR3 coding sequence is TGTGCCAGCAGCCCAAGCGGGTTTTCCTACGAGCAGTACTTC.

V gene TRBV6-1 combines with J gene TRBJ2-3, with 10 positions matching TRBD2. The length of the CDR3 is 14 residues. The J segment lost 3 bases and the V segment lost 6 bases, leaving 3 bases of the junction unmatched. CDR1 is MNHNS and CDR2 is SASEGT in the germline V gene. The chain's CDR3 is CASRGLAATDTQYF. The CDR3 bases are TGTGCCAGCAGAGGACTAGCGGCTACAGATACGCAGTATTTT.

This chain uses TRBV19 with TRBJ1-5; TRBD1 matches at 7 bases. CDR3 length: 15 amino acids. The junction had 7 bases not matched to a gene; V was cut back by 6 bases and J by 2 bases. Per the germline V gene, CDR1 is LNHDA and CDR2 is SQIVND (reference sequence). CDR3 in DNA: TGTGCCAGTAGGCAAGGGACAGCCGGCAATCAGCCCCAGCATTTT. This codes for CASRQGTAGNQPQHF.